The 26 T cell receptor beta chains in this list originate from one sample, sequenced in a study of molecular identifiers for immune sequencing clone quantification. Via MiXCR, TCRdb re-called the PCR reads, giving one row per CDR3 protein. The sample lists approximately 550,000 distinct CDR3 sequences; around 23% were seen once. Sequenced sample: naive CD8+ T cells from blood, with Jurkat cell RNA spiked in. Subset in this sample: FACS-sorted CD8+CD4-CCR7+CD45RA+ naive T cells. The source is a human donor in good health. Some libraries in this study had Jurkat cell RNA spiked in.

This clonotype was seen more than once but under ten times. The V gene is TRBV9, the J gene TRBJ1-6; a possible D gene is TRBD1 (6 bases). Germline V gene data show CDR1 as SGDLS and CDR2 as YYNGEE. Trimming removed 0 bases at V and 9 bases at J, with 13 bases between. This CDR3 is 15 amino acids long. CDR3 in DNA: TGTGCCAGCAGCGTAGGAGCAGGGGAGGGTTCACCCCTCCACTTT. It translates to CASSVGAGEGSPLHF.

V usage is TRBV11-3 and J usage is TRBJ2-5, with 14 nucleotides matching TRBD2. In germline, CDR1 is SGHNT, CDR2 YENEEA. CDR3 size: 16 residues. V shed 2 bases, J shed 3 bases, and the junction held 2 bases outside the gene matches. Here the CDR3 DNA reads TGTGCCAGCAGCTTAAGGGGACTAGCGGGAGAAGAGACCCAGTACTTC. Protein sequence: CASSLRGLAGEETQYF.

As concerns this clonotype: This may arise from a read error, as a much more abundant clone is one base away. The CDR3 reads CNVEDREYEQYF. The DNA for the CDR3 is TGCAACGTTGAAGATCGGGAATACGAGCAGTACTTC. The chain uses TRBV29-1 and TRBJ2-7, with a tentative D call TRBD2 (5 bases). The CDR3 has 12 amino acids. Germline CDR1 reads SQVTM; CDR2 reads ANQGSEA.

CDR3 amino acids: CASSDSLAVGALANEKLFF. The CDR3 nucleotides read TGTGCCAGCAGTGACTCTCTGGCAGTAGGGGCGTTAGCTAATGAAAAACTGTTTTTT. The gene calls are TRBV2 and TRBJ1-4, with D possibly matching TRBD1 (5 bases). The CDR3 sequence is 19 residues long. Between the trimmed V and J ends, which lost 3 bases and 3 bases, there was a span of 23 bases. CDR1 and CDR2 from the germline V gene are SNHLY and FYNNEI.

In this sample, this clonotype turned up many times. The J gene is TRBJ1-1, the V gene TRBV29-1, with D unclear. V gave up 3 bases and J gave up 0 bases, with 8 bases separating them. CDR3 length: 13 amino acids. CDR1 is SQVTM and CDR2 is ANQGSEA in the germline V gene. The CDR3 region is CSVDSGLNTEAFF. The DNA for the CDR3 is TGCAGCGTTGACTCCGGGCTGAACACTGAAGCTTTCTTT.

The V gene is TRBV7-9, the J gene TRBJ1-1, with D unclear. The length of the CDR3 is 14 residues. Germline V lookup: CDR1 SEHNR, CDR2 FQNEAQ (reference sequence). Trimming left V 5 bases short and J 4 bases short, with 14 bases between. The CDR3 nucleotides read TGTGCCAGCAGCCTATACATAAGTGGCACTGAAGCTTTCTTT. Its protein is CASSLYISGTEAFF. The variable domain in full, with the rest retrieved from reference TRBV7-9 and TRBJ1-1, is DTGVSQNPRHKITKRGQNVTFRCDPISEHNRLYWYRQTLGQGPEFLTYFQNEAQLEKSRLLSDRFSAERPKGSFSTLEIQRTEQGDSAMYLCASSLYISGTEAFFGQGTRLTVV.

On this clonotype itself: A junction end diverges from the germline sequence, so it may reflect a read error. The CDR3 DNA reads TGTGCCAGCGGTTTACGGCGGGACACCTCCTACGAGCAGTACTTC. Protein sequence: CASGLRRDTSYEQYF. The genes are TRBV28 and TRBJ2-7; D possibly matches TRBD1 or TRBD2 (6 bases each). This CDR3 has 15 amino acids. CDR1 and CDR2 (germline): MDHEN, SYDVKM.

Comments on this clonotype: This may stem from a read error, because a much larger clone lies one nucleotide away. The chain has TRBV28 and TRBJ1-2; TRBD1 agrees at 8 bases. The CDR3 runs 17 residues. The germline CDR1 and CDR2 sequences are MDHEN and SYDVKM. The CDR3 DNA follows: TGTGCCAGCAGTCCTATATTGCTACTGACAGGGGACTATGGCTGCACCTTC. It specifies CASSPILLLTGDYGCTF.

The chain couples TRBV30 to TRBJ2-7; D ambiguous. This CDR3 contains 12 residues. The V end was cut by 2 bases, the J end by 6 bases, with 11 bases between. The germline V gene encodes CDR1 GTSNPN and CDR2 SVGIG (reference sequence). The CDR3 DNA reads TGTGCCTGGAGTTCTCTGAGCCCCGAGCAGTACTTC. It encodes CAWSSLSPEQYF.

The table lists this clonotype with many counts. This chain connects TRBV30 to TRBJ2-7; D unclear. This CDR3 has 14 amino acids. CDR1 and CDR2 from the germline V gene are GTSNPN and SVGIG (reference sequence). The V and J ends lost 4 bases and 6 bases respectively, with 19 bases between them. The CDR3 region has the DNA TGTGCCTGGATCGCTGGGTCCGGATACTCCGAGCAGTACTTC. Encoded protein: CAWIAGSGYSEQYF.

Worth noting for this clonotype: This may be a read error, as it is one base from a much larger clone. The V gene is TRBV5-1, the J gene TRBJ2-3; weak D call: TRBD1 (6 bases). The CDR3 totals 15 residues. Germline values: CDR1 SGHRS, CDR2 YFSETQ. The chain's CDR3 is CASSLLGTSTDTRYF. In DNA, the CDR3 is TGCGCCAGCAGCTTGTTAGGGACAAGCACAGATACGCGGTATTTT.

This rearrangement joins TRBV12-3 or TRBV12-4 to TRBJ2-5, with 9 positions matching TRBD1. V lost 3 bases to trimming and J lost 3 bases; unmatched junction nucleotides: 8. This CDR3 has 16 residues. This CDR3 is CASSFTTGGLEETQYF. The CDR3 coding sequence is TGTGCCAGCAGTTTTACGACAGGGGGTTTGGAAGAGACCCAGTACTTC.

The chain has TRBV4-1 and TRBJ2-7, with TRBD2 matching 16 bases. This CDR3 has 15 amino acids. Germline CDR1 is MGHRA and CDR2 is YSYEKL. Trimming cost V 5 bases and J 9 bases; bases outside gene matches: 7. CDR3 nucleotides: TGCGCCAGCAGCAAAGGGACTAGCGGGAGGGCCGCGCAGTACTTC. Translating gives CASSKGTSGRAAQYF.

The chain recombines TRBV11-2 with TRBJ2-7, with 7 bases identical to TRBD2. CDR1 is SGHAT, CDR2 FQNNGV, per germline. V was pared by 2 bases and J by 4 bases, with 5 bases of the junction left unmatched. This CDR3 has 14 amino acids. The CDR3 is CASSLMGLLYEQYF. The CDR3 DNA reads as TGTGCCAGCAGCTTAATGGGACTACTTTACGAGCAGTACTTC.

The chain combines TRBV7-8 with TRBJ2-7; the match to TRBD1 covers 9 bases. The CDR3 runs to 15 residues. V lost 3 bases to trimming and J lost 3 bases; unmatched junction nucleotides: 6. CDR1 and CDR2 (germline): SGHVS, FQNEAQ. CDR3 residues: CASSFSGQGHYEQYF. Here the CDR3 DNA reads TGTGCCAGCAGCTTTTCCGGACAGGGGCACTACGAGCAGTACTTC.

This chain connects TRBV6-4 to TRBJ2-1; TRBD2 agrees at 13 bases. The length of the CDR3 is 14 residues. V lost 3 bases to trimming and J lost 14 bases; unmatched junction nucleotides: 7. CDR1 is MRHNA and CDR2 is SNTAGT in the germline V gene. The chain's CDR3 is CASSEGTSGTQKFF. The DNA for the CDR3 is TGTGCCAGCAGTGAAGGGACTAGCGGGACTCAGAAGTTCTTC.

This clonotype was counted a few times. The chain combines TRBV2 with TRBJ1-5; 10 positions match TRBD1. V lost 2 bases to trimming and J lost 5 bases; unmatched junction nucleotides: 3. The CDR3 covers 15 residues. The germline CDR1 and CDR2 sequences are SNHLY and FYNNEI. In nucleotides, the CDR3 is TGTGCCAGCAGTGAAAGACAGGGGGCCTATCAGCCCCAGCATTTT. Translation: CASSERQGAYQPQHF.

The chain carries TRBV5-4 and TRBJ2-1, with D maybe TRBD1 (6 bases). This CDR3 has 12 residues. The germline CDR1 and CDR2 sequences are SGHNT and YYREEE (reference sequence). Trimming took 0 bases from V and 10 from J, leaving 8 bases between them. The CDR3 region is CASSLVGTEQFF. CDR3 nucleotides: TGTGCCAGCAGCTTGGTTGGGACAGAGCAGTTCTTC.

This clonotype was detected a few times. The V gene is TRBV5-1, the J gene TRBJ2-7; perhaps TRBD2 as D (7 bases). CDR3 length: 15 residues. Germline CDR1 and CDR2: SGHRS and YFSETQ. Trimming removed 7 bases from V and 2 bases from J, with 19 bases in between. CDR3 in DNA: TGCGCCAGCCCACCGGGGGGCAGGAACCCCTACGAGCAGTACTTC. Residues: CASPPGGRNPYEQYF.

Note on this clonotype: A much more abundant neighbour one base away suggests this may be a read error. J is TRBJ2-2 and V is TRBV24-1, with D uncertain. Germline CDR1 KGHDR, CDR2 SFDVKD. V lost 9 bases and J 1 base, leaving 8 bases between the germline ends. This CDR3 is 13 amino acids long. The CDR3 spells CATSLMNTGELFF. The CDR3 DNA sequence: TGTGCCACCTCCCTGATGAACACCGGGGAGCTGTTTTTT.

This clonotype was found a few times. A single base separates this from a much larger clone, so it may be a read error. J is TRBJ2-1 and V is TRBV29-1; 9 bases agree with TRBD2. Germline assignment: CDR1 SQVTM and CDR2 ANQGSEA. The CDR3 runs 19 residues. V gave up 4 bases and J gave up 3 bases; unmatched junction bases: 19. CDR3 DNA sequence: TGCAGCGTTGGATCTCTGGCGGGAGGGCCTTCCTATGGCTACAATGAGCAGTTCTTC. Translating gives CSVGSLAGGPSYGYNEQFF.

This clonotype showed up many times. V usage is TRBV12-5 and J usage is TRBJ2-1, with D unresolved. The CDR3 runs 13 residues. With 4 bases removed from V and 9 bases from J, the gap between germline ends came to 13 bases. Germline CDR1 LGHNT, CDR2 FRNRAP. The CDR3 spells CASGSLLSVEQFF. For the CDR3, the DNA is TGTGCTAGTGGTTCTCTATTATCCGTTGAGCAGTTCTTC.

The genes are TRBV12-3 or TRBV12-4 and TRBJ2-4; D gene uncertain. This CDR3 has 15 residues. The V and J ends lost 1 base and 1 base respectively, with 8 bases between them. The CDR3 region is CASSLDGWAKNIQYF. Written as DNA, the CDR3 is TGTGCCAGCAGTTTAGATGGGTGGGCCAAAAACATTCAGTACTTC.

This clonotype was found a few times. CDR3 DNA: TGTGCCAGCAGCGTAGAAATGGCCCGGTCTGGGGAGACCCAGTACTTC. This gives the protein CASSVEMARSGETQYF. The gene calls are TRBV9 and TRBJ2-5; unclear D gene. Germline V gene sequence: CDR1 SGDLS, CDR2 YYNGEE. The CDR3 extends over 16 amino acids. V was trimmed by 0 bases and J by 5 bases, leaving 17 bases between them.

The CDR3 coding sequence is TGCAGTGCCCACCAGGGCAGGGCGGAAGATACGCAGTATTTT. It encodes CSAHQGRAEDTQYF. The chain combines TRBV20-1 with TRBJ2-3; D is possibly TRBD1 (5 bases). Germline values: CDR1 DFQATT, CDR2 SNEGSKA (reference sequence). With 6 bases removed from V and 5 bases from J, the gap between germline ends came to 18 bases. CDR3 length equals 14 residues.

In its sample, this clonotype was seen once. Germline is not matched at one junction end, which may reflect a read error. The chain is built from TRBV4-1 and TRBJ2-5; D call uncertain. The CDR3 consists of 15 residues. Germline CDR1 is MGHRA and CDR2 is YSYEKL. CDR3 coding DNA: TGCGCCAGCAGCCCAAGCGAGGACGGTCAAGAGACCCAGCACTTC. Encoded protein: CASSPSEDGQETQHF.